The clone carrying this T cell receptor (beta chain) was counted ten times or more. The sample belongs to a study of early T cells in non-severe SARS-CoV-2 infection. Looking at the study overall: Chains were unpaired, as sequencing was done on bulk RNA from unsorted whole blood.

V was pared by 5 bases and J by 9 bases, with 10 bases of the junction left unmatched. The germline V gene has CDR1 MDHEN and CDR2 SYDVKM. This CDR3 contains 14 residues. Using its own MiXCR run on the 5' RACE reads, TCRdb lists one record per CDR3 protein. The table lists tens of thousands of distinct CDR3 sequences, 5% to 6% of them singletons, with 11% to 15% in the top ten. The V gene is TRBV28, the J gene TRBJ1-1; 9 bases are a match to TRBD1. This TCR came from an adult who was a healthcare worker with PCR-confirmed SARS-CoV-2 infection or an uninfected control (not recorded which). The sample was whole blood. CDR3 sequence reads: CASSPLWTGEKAFF. DNA of the CDR3: TGTGCCAGCAGTCCCCTGTGGACAGGGGAAAAAGCTTTCTTT.